The rows below give T cell receptor beta chains drawn from one sample of a study of blood T cell repertoires in COVID-19. Here immunoSEQ multiplex PCR was the method, and the copy in TCRdb shows in-frame clones only, minus some. Of over 95,000 clones listed, approximately 91% are singletons. Sequencing was performed on peripheral blood. The receptors originated from a woman aged 70 to 79 who had recovered from COVID-19. The CDR3 runs from the conserved cysteine through the conserved F or W. The order of the fields is J gene, clone size, D gene, V gene, CDR3 protein, CDR3 DNA. A D gene is named only where the DNA matches it firmly. The size entry is marked missing in some rows and otherwise reads once, few, many or a size class.

TRBJ2-1	-	-	TRBV30	CAWSLRAYNEQFF	TGTGCCTGGAGTCTGCGCGCATACAATGAGCAGTTCTTC
TRBJ2-7	-	-	TRBV28	CASSHRGYEQYF	TGTGCCAGCAGTCACCGGGGCTACGAGCAGTACTTC
TRBJ1-4	-	-	TRBV6-5	CATRTVGNEKLFF	TGTGCCACCCGGACAGTGGGAAATGAAAAACTGTTTTTT
TRBJ2-2	-	TRBD1	TRBV5-6	CASSLARQGAGTGELFF	TGTGCCAGCAGCTTGGCCCGACAGGGGGCGGGCACCGGGGAGCTGTTTTTT
TRBJ2-5	once	-	TRBV24-1	CATSELPGRGDQETQYF	TGTGCCACCAGTGAGCTTCCAGGCAGGGGGGACCAAGAGACCCAGTACTTC
TRBJ1-3	-	-	TRBV7-9	CASSSHSRTYTGNTIYF	TGTGCCAGCAGCTCACATTCAAGGACATATACTGGAAACACCATATATTTT
TRBJ1-4	few	TRBD1	TRBV10-3	CAISERTGGEANEKLFF	TGTGCCATCAGTGAACGGACAGGGGGCGAGGCTAATGAAAAACTGTTTTTT
TRBJ2-3	few	-	TRBV6-2/TRBV6-3	CASSSAGARGTDTQYF	TGTGCCAGCAGTTCCGCGGGGGCGCGGGGCACAGATACGCAGTATTTT
TRBJ2-1	few	-	TRBV19	CASSTSSLSDEQFF	TGTGCCAGTAGTACCTCCTCTCTCAGCGATGAGCAGTTCTTC
TRBJ1-2	-	-	TRBV18	CASSPMTRGAMGGYTF	TGTGCCAGCTCACCTATGACCAGGGGAGCTATGGGTGGCTACACCTTC
TRBJ1-4	-	TRBD1	TRBV7-9	CASSLTGTGNEKLFF	TGTGCCAGCAGCTTGACCGGGACAGGGAATGAAAAACTGTTTTTT
TRBJ2-3	-	-	TRBV19	CATTTGWGDTQYF	TGTGCCACCACCACAGGGTGGGGGGATACGCAGTATTTT
TRBJ2-2	-	-	TRBV28	CASSYVWSGELFF	TGTGCCAGCAGCTACGTGTGGTCCGGGGAGCTGTTTTTT
TRBJ1-2	-	-	TRBV9	CASSAPTGRAGYTF	TGTGCCAGCAGCGCCCCTACGGGTCGTGCTGGCTACACCTTC
TRBJ2-3	-	-	TRBV21-1	CASSKAGGGARTDTQYF	TGTGCCAGCAGCAAAGCGGGGGGAGGGGCGAGGACAGATACGCAGTATTTT
TRBJ2-5	-	TRBD1	TRBV19	CASSTRQGGETQYF	TGTGCCAGTAGTACCCGACAGGGCGGAGAGACCCAGTACTTC
TRBJ1-5	-	-	TRBV6-5	CASNPTGSNQPQHF	TGTGCCAGCAACCCGACAGGCTCCAATCAGCCCCAGCATTTT
TRBJ2-5	-	-	TRBV7-6	CASSPLKETQYF	TGTGCCAGCAGCCCCTTAAAAGAGACCCAGTACTTC
TRBJ1-5	few	TRBD1	TRBV5-1	CASGHRGRHYSNQPQHF	TGCGCCAGCGGCCACAGGGGCCGCCATTATAGCAATCAGCCCCAGCATTTT
TRBJ1-6	-	-	TRBV30	CAWSVGVSYNSPLHF	TGTGCCTGGAGTGTGGGAGTCTCCTATAATTCACCCCTCCACTTT
TRBJ2-1	-	-	TRBV7-2	CASSLGQASYNEQFF	TGTGCCAGCAGCTTGGGGCAGGCCTCCTACAATGAGCAGTTCTTC
TRBJ1-1	-	-	TRBV7-8	CASSLRDFVTEAFF	TGTGCCAGCAGCCTACGAGATTTTGTCACTGAAGCTTTCTTT
TRBJ2-7	-	TRBD1	TRBV10-1	CASSESKGAIDRESYEQYF	TGCGCCAGCAGTGAGTCGAAGGGGGCTATTGACAGGGAAAGCTACGAGCAGTACTTC
TRBJ1-2	-	-	TRBV6-2/TRBV6-3	CASSLLDTYGYTF	TGTGCCAGCAGTCTACTAGACACCTATGGCTACACCTTC
TRBJ2-1	-	TRBD2	TRBV4-3	CASSQGLAYYNEQFF	TGCGCCAGCAGCCAAGGACTAGCATACTACAATGAGCAGTTCTTC
TRBJ2-5	once	TRBD2	TRBV6-6	CASSPGLAGETQYF	TGTGCCAGCAGTCCCGGACTAGCTGGGGAGACCCAGTACTTC
TRBJ1-2	-	TRBD1	TRBV5-1	CASSYTGGAFDGYTF	TGCGCCAGCAGCTATACAGGGGGCGCTTTCGATGGCTACACCTTC
TRBJ1-6	few	TRBD1	TRBV5-4	CASSSGGQDNSPLHF	TGTGCCAGCAGCTCCGGTGGACAGGATAATTCACCCCTCCACTTT
TRBJ1-2	few	-	TRBV24-1	CATSDSPSDSYYGYTF	TGTGCCACCAGTGACTCTCCATCGGACAGCTACTATGGCTACACCTTC
TRBJ2-3	-	TRBD2	TRBV24-1	CATSDRLAESTDTQYF	TGTGCCACCAGTGACCGACTAGCGGAAAGCACAGATACGCAGTATTTT
TRBJ2-1	-	-	TRBV18	CASSPEIAGPGYNEQFF	TGTGCCAGCTCACCTGAAATTGCGGGCCCTGGTTACAATGAGCAGTTCTTC
TRBJ1-6	-	-	TRBV3-1/TRBV3-2	CASSQQGGNSPLHF	TGTGCCAGCAGCCAACAGGGAGGAAATTCACCCCTCCACTTT
TRBJ1-5	-	TRBD1	TRBV4-2	CASSQSGQGDQPQHF	TGTGCCAGCAGCCAAAGTGGACAGGGAGATCAGCCCCAGCATTTT
TRBJ2-4	-	TRBD1	TRBV19	CASSIRTGGTKNIQYF	TGTGCCAGTAGTATAAGGACAGGGGGTACCAAAAACATTCAGTACTTC
TRBJ2-2	-	-	TRBV7-3	CASSLRHVLGPYSGELFF	TGTGCCAGCAGCTTAAGGCATGTGCTGGGGCCCTACTCCGGGGAGCTGTTTTTT
TRBJ1-6	-	-	TRBV5-4	CASSLRGAPGTPLHF	TGTGCCAGCAGCTTGCGGGGGGCTCCTGGGACACCCCTCCACTTT
TRBJ2-5	-	-	TRBV7-8	CASGSDYQETQYF	TGTGCCAGCGGGTCTGACTACCAAGAGACCCAGTACTTC
TRBJ1-5	-	-	TRBV3-1/TRBV3-2	CASSQGPTYSNQPQHF	TGTGCCAGCAGCCAAGGCCCCACCTATAGCAATCAGCCCCAGCATTTT
TRBJ1-6	-	TRBD1	TRBV30	CAWGQGANSPLHF	TGTGCCTGGGGACAGGGGGCCAATTCACCCCTCCACTTT
TRBJ2-7	-	-	TRBV30	CAWRRESKQYF	TGTGCCTGGAGGAGGGAGTCCAAGCAGTACTTC
TRBJ1-6	-	-	TRBV25-1	CASRGGKYNSPLHF	TGTGCCAGTCGGGGAGGGAAGTATAATTCACCCCTCCACTTT
TRBJ1-3	-	TRBD1	TRBV6-5	CASRDRGGNTIYF	TGTGCCAGCAGAGACAGGGGCGGAAACACCATATATTTT
TRBJ1-2	-	-	TRBV25-1	CASSDFRGNYGYTF	TGTGCCAGCAGTGATTTCCGGGGTAACTATGGCTACACCTTC
TRBJ2-1	-	-	TRBV6-5	CASRGWDTYNEQFF	TGTGCCAGCAGGGGATGGGACACATACAATGAGCAGTTCTTC
TRBJ2-2	-	-	TRBV30	CAWSQSRFSTGELFF	TGTGCCTGGAGTCAAAGCCGGTTCTCCACCGGGGAGCTGTTTTTT
TRBJ1-2	-	-	TRBV5-1	CASSLDSLYGYTF	TGCGCCAGCAGCTTGGACAGCCTCTATGGCTACACCTTC
TRBJ2-3	-	TRBD2	TRBV29-1	CSVREGGADTQYF	TGCAGCGTTCGGGAGGGCGGCGCAGATACGCAGTATTTT
TRBJ1-2	-	-	TRBV4-2	CASSRPTAGQDYGYTF	TGTGCCAGCAGCCGTCCCACGGCGGGTCAGGACTATGGCTACACCTTC
TRBJ1-1	-	TRBD1	TRBV3-1/TRBV3-2	CASSQGGTGKENTEAFF	TGTGCCAGCAGCCAAGGCGGGACAGGAAAGGAGAACACTGAAGCTTTCTTT
TRBJ2-6	few	-	TRBV7-8	CASSFGQLSGANVLTF	TGTGCCAGCAGCTTCGGACAGCTCTCTGGGGCCAACGTCCTGACTTTC
TRBJ2-1	few	TRBD2	TRBV7-3	CASSLRVGSGGEQFF	TGTGCCAGCAGCTTAAGGGTGGGTAGCGGGGGTGAGCAGTTCTTC
TRBJ2-7	once	TRBD2	TRBV7-8	CASSLVSKASGTLPSYEQYF	TGTGCCAGCAGCTTAGTTAGCAAGGCTAGCGGTACCCTTCCTTCCTACGAGCAGTACTTC
TRBJ2-3	-	-	TRBV7-2	CASSLGGLVDTQYF	TGTGCCAGCAGCTTAGGAGGGTTAGTGGATACGCAGTATTTT
TRBJ1-4	-	TRBD1	TRBV10-3	CATNPTGGTGEKLFF	TGTGCCACGAACCCGACAGGGGGCACCGGTGAAAAACTGTTTTTT
TRBJ2-7	-	TRBD1	TRBV7-8	CASSGTGGGEQYF	TGTGCCAGCAGCGGGACAGGGGGAGGCGAGCAGTACTTC
TRBJ2-7	-	TRBD2	TRBV19	CASKATSGSYEQYF	TGTGCCAGTAAAGCTACTAGCGGGAGTTACGAGCAGTACTTC
TRBJ2-3	once	TRBD1	TRBV7-9	CASSLGGQRADTQYF	TGTGCCAGCAGCTTAGGGGGACAGAGAGCAGATACGCAGTATTTT